The next 26 T cell receptor beta chains were all read from a single sample in a study of T cells in Graves' hyperthyroidism and ophthalmopathy. RNA transcripts were the template for amplifying TCR beta CDR3 regions. The HTBI primer set drove a first-round RT-PCR of the TCR CDR3. MiXCR, applied by TCRdb to the multiplex PCR reads, yields one record per CDR3 protein. The sample lists 500,000 to 600,000 distinct CDR3 sequences; 35% to 55% were seen once. The sequenced sample was peripheral blood or thyroid tissue (not recorded which). The receptors here all came from a woman between 18 and 30 years old with Graves' hyperthyroidism.

The J gene is TRBJ2-5, the V gene TRBV29-1, with D perhaps matching TRBD1 (6 bases). This CDR3 comprises 12 residues. Trimming took off 8 bases at V and 1 base at J, with 11 bases between the two ends. Germline assignment: CDR1 SQVTM and CDR2 ANQGSEA. CDR3 protein: CSLGAVQETQYF. CDR3 nucleotides: TGCAGCTTGGGGGCGGTCCAAGAGACCCAGTACTTC.

This chain connects TRBV11-2 to TRBJ2-5; D may be TRBD1 (5 bases). CDR3 length equals 14 residues. Germline V gene data show CDR1 as SGHAT and CDR2 as FQNNGV. Trimming removed 2 bases at V and 5 bases at J, with 12 bases between. Here the CDR3 DNA reads TGTGCCAGCAGCTTAAGACAGTTAGTGGAGACCCAGTACTTC. Protein: CASSLRQLVETQYF.

Many counts were recorded for this clonotype. This chain joins TRBV28 and TRBJ2-5; no clear D gene. The germline V and J ends were trimmed by 5 bases and 2 bases, with 12 bases remaining between them. Germline CDR1 MDHEN, CDR2 SYDVKM. This CDR3 spans 14 amino acids. DNA of the CDR3: TGTGCCAGCAGTAGCCAGGCTAGGCAAGAGACCCAGTACTTC. It yields the protein CASSSQARQETQYF.

This chain links TRBV7-9 with TRBJ2-2, with TRBD2 matching over 10 bases. J was trimmed by 6 bases and V by 4 bases; bases with no gene match: 5. The V gene's germline CDR1 is SEHNR and CDR2 FQNEAQ (reference sequence). The CDR3 totals 15 residues. The CDR3 reads CASSSSGLASGELFF. CDR3 coding DNA: TGTGCCAGCAGCTCTTCGGGACTAGCGTCCGGGGAGCTGTTTTTT. The whole variable domain, remainder taken from reference TRBV7-9 and TRBJ2-2, is DTGVSQNPRHKITKRGQNVTFRCDPISEHNRLYWYRQTLGQGPEFLTYFQNEAQLEKSRLLSDRFSAERPKGSFSTLEIQRTEQGDSAMYLCASSSSGLASGELFFGEGSRLTVL.

V usage is TRBV7-7 and J usage is TRBJ2-5, with a tentative D call TRBD2 (7 bases). The CDR3 length is 13 residues. The germline CDR1 and CDR2 sequences are SSHAT and FNYEAQ (reference sequence). DNA of the CDR3: TGTGCTACCGCGAGGGGGGGCCAATCGACCCAGTACTTC. Translating it yields CATARGGQSTQYF.

This clonotype appeared many times. This chain uses TRBV6-2 or TRBV6-3 with TRBJ1-5; D unclear. CDR3 length: 14 residues. V dropped 2 bases and J dropped 1 base, with 6 bases sitting between them. Looked up from germline, CDR1 is MNHEY and CDR2 is SVGEGT. The CDR3 is CASSYIGSNQPQHF. In nucleotides, the CDR3 is TGTGCCAGCAGTTACATTGGGAGCAATCAGCCCCAGCATTTT.

This clonotype was seen repeatedly, ten times or more. This chain connects TRBV19 to TRBJ1-2; tentatively, D is TRBD1 (6 bases). This CDR3 spans 16 amino acids. From germline, CDR1 is LNHDA and CDR2 SQIVND (reference sequence). V was clipped by 5 bases and J by 0 bases, with 16 bases between them. Here the CDR3 DNA reads TGTGCCAGTAGTTCCTCAAGGACAGAAGCTAACTATGGCTACACCTTC. Its translation: CASSSSRTEANYGYTF.

This clonotype was counted many times. At one end the junction does not follow the germline gene, possibly because of a read error. The chain is built from TRBV6-5 and TRBJ1-2; possibly TRBD1 for D (5 bases). Germline CDR1 MNHEY, CDR2 SVGAGI. The CDR3 extends over 14 amino acids. The CDR3, as DNA: TGTGCCAGCAGTTACTCGAGACGTGGGCAGGGCCTCCTCTTC. It is translated as CASSYSRRGQGLLF.

The chain's CDR3 is CAISEGDFF. The CDR3 DNA is TGTGCCATCAGTGAAGGAGACTTCTTT. The rearrangement uses TRBV10-3 and TRBJ1-1, with D unclear. The length of the CDR3 is 9 residues. V shed 3 bases and J shed 14 bases, with 7 bases lying between them. Per germline, CDR1 ENHRY and CDR2 SYGVKD.

V is TRBV7-6 and J is TRBJ2-7; D is uncertain. The germline V and J ends were trimmed by 5 bases and 4 bases, with 6 bases remaining between them. In germline, CDR1 is SGHVS, CDR2 FNYEAQ. CDR3 length: 11 residues. CDR3 sequence: CASSRLYEQYF. The CDR3 coding sequence is TGTGCCAGCAGCAGGCTTTACGAGCAGTACTTC.

The rearrangement uses TRBV5-5 and TRBJ1-1; TRBD1 agrees at 7 bases. Unmatched junction bases numbered 7, after V lost 4 bases and J lost 1 base. From germline, CDR1 is SGHKS and CDR2 YYEKEE (reference sequence). This CDR3 is built from 15 residues. DNA for the CDR3: TGTGCCAGCAGCCAAGAGGGGGACAGGAACACTGAAGCTTTCTTT. Amino acids: CASSQEGDRNTEAFF.

This clonotype was observed a handful of times. The chain couples TRBV20-1 to TRBJ2-7, with TRBD2 matching over 9 bases. The CDR3 has 14 residues. The germline CDR1 and CDR2 sequences are DFQATT and SNEGSKA (reference sequence). The CDR3 region is CSLVLSGRPNEQYF. The CDR3 DNA reads as TGCAGCCTTGTCCTTAGCGGGAGACCCAATGAGCAGTACTTC.

At least ten counts were recorded for this clonotype. The chain carries TRBV12-3 or TRBV12-4 and TRBJ2-5; possibly TRBD1 for D (7 bases). V gave up 6 bases and J gave up 3 bases, with 20 bases separating them. This CDR3 contains 16 residues. The DNA for the CDR3 is TGTGCCAGCAGCATAGGGGGGACAGTTGGGAAAGAGACCCAGTACTTC. Translating gives CASSIGGTVGKETQYF.

There are many counts of this clonotype. This chain joins TRBV29-1 and TRBJ1-2, with a weak D call TRBD1 (5 bases). Germline CDR1 and CDR2: SQVTM and ANQGSEA. CDR3 length: 10 amino acids. Trimming removed 5 bases at V and 8 bases at J, with 9 bases between. CDR3: CSVRAGGYTF. CDR3 DNA sequence: TGCAGCGTTAGGGCAGGGGGCTACACCTTC.

The V gene is TRBV10-3, the J gene TRBJ2-2, with TRBD2 matching over 7 bases. The CDR3 is made up of 15 amino acids. Germline V gene data show CDR1 as ENHRY and CDR2 as SYGVKD. V lost 2 bases, J lost 5 bases, and 5 bases stayed unmatched. CDR3 region: CAISEGGSGTGELFF. The CDR3 bases are TGTGCCATCAGTGAGGGCGGGAGCGGGACCGGGGAGCTGTTTTTT.

The rearrangement joins TRBV19 to TRBJ1-2; 7 bases are shared with TRBD1. The V gene end was trimmed by 3 bases and the J gene end by 1 base; junction bases not matched to a gene: 2. Germline V gene data show CDR1 as LNHDA and CDR2 as SQIVND (reference sequence). This CDR3 comprises 14 residues. CDR3 in amino acids: CASSMAGGNYGYTF. The CDR3 nucleotides read TGTGCCAGTAGTATGGCAGGGGGTAACTATGGCTACACCTTC.

The table lists this clonotype with a count of one. A junction boundary mismatches the germline segment, possibly from a read error. CDR3 sequence reads: CASSQGQGTLHGNAIYF. The CDR3 nucleotides are TGCGCCAGCAGCCAAGGACAGGGAACCCTCCATGGAAACGCCATATATTTT. The chain joins TRBV4-1 to TRBJ1-3, with 7 bases that match TRBD1. The length of the CDR3 is 17 residues. In germline, CDR1 is MGHRA, CDR2 YSYEKL.

V and J are TRBV20-1 and TRBJ2-7, with a tentative D call TRBD1 (6 bases). V was cut by 1 base and J by 5 bases, with 21 bases left in between. The CDR3 contains 16 residues. The germline CDR1 and CDR2 sequences are DFQATT and SNEGSKA (reference sequence). The CDR3 is CSARAIVGGRSHEQYF. The CDR3 region has the DNA TGCAGTGCTAGAGCGATAGTTGGGGGCAGGTCCCACGAGCAGTACTTC.

Regarding this clonotype: One end of the junction fails to match germline, which may point to a read error. This chain connects TRBV2 to TRBJ1-2, with 8 bases matching TRBD1. The CDR3 runs to 15 residues. Germline CDR1 reads SNHLY; CDR2 reads FYNNEI. In DNA form, the CDR3 reads TGTGTCAGCAGACCATTGGCAGGGGGCCGCTATGGCTACACCTTC. This gives the protein CVSRPLAGGRYGYTF.

This clonotype was detected only a few times. The chain uses TRBV15 and TRBJ1-2, with 9 bases matching TRBD1. V gave up 2 bases and J gave up 7 bases; unmatched junction bases: 5. Germline CDR1 and CDR2: LNHNV and YYDKDF (reference sequence). The CDR3 has 14 amino acids. The CDR3 region is CATSRHRDRAGYTF. CDR3 bases: TGTGCCACCAGCAGACACCGGGACAGGGCTGGCTACACCTTC.

The chain uses TRBV6-1 and TRBJ2-5; D is ambiguous. The CDR3 has 15 residues. V lost 1 base, J lost 5 bases, and 14 bases lay in between. Germline V gene data show CDR1 as MNHNS and CDR2 as SASEGT. Here the CDR3 reads CASSEVGWMGETQYF. The DNA of the CDR3 is TGTGCCAGCAGTGAAGTGGGGTGGATGGGGGAGACCCAGTACTTC.

This clonotype was picked up many times. The chain carries TRBV2 and TRBJ1-6; 9 positions agree with TRBD1. This CDR3 comprises 14 residues. Germline loops: CDR1 SNHLY, CDR2 FYNNEI. The V and J ends lost 6 bases and 10 bases, in that order; junction bases with no gene match: 7. The DNA for the CDR3 is TGTGCCAGCAGGGTACAGGGGGCGACATCACCCCTCCACTTT. Its protein product is CASRVQGATSPLHF.

Only a few counts were recorded for this clonotype. This rearrangement joins TRBV15 to TRBJ2-3, with D perhaps matching TRBD2 (5 bases). V was shortened by 4 bases and J by 4 bases, with 15 bases between the two germline ends. The CDR3 contains 15 residues. CDR1 is LNHNV, CDR2 YYDKDF, per germline (reference sequence). The CDR3 protein is CATSKRGLAPDTQYF. Written as DNA, the CDR3 is TGTGCCACCAGCAAGAGAGGTCTAGCCCCAGATACGCAGTATTTT.

As concerns this clonotype: At one end, the junction sequence differs from germline, possibly due to a read error. V gene TRBV18 combines with J gene TRBJ2-5; 9 nucleotides align to TRBD1. The CDR3 is 14 amino acids. CDR1 is KGHSH, CDR2 LQKENI, per germline. This chain's CDR3 is CASSPVQGAETQCF. The CDR3 coding sequence is TGTGCCAGCTCACCAGTACAGGGGGCAGAGACCCAGTGCTTC. Full variable domain (missing parts from reference TRBV18 and TRBJ2-5): NAGVMQNPRHLVRRRGQEARLRCSPMKGHSHVYWYRQLPEEGLKFMVYLQKENIIDESGMPKERFSAEFPKEGPSILRIQQVVRGDSAAYFCASSPVQGAETQCFGPGTRLLVL.

This clonotype was detected many times. V and J are TRBV10-3 and TRBJ2-5; 9 positions agree with TRBD2. The CDR3 contains 16 residues. Germline-derived CDR1 and CDR2 are ENHRY and SYGVKD. Unmatched junction bases numbered 5, after V lost 0 bases and J lost 3 bases. Written as DNA, the CDR3 is TGTGCCATCAGTGAGTCTTGGCTAGCGGGAAAAGAGACCCAGTACTTC. The encoded protein is CAISESWLAGKETQYF.

The chain uses TRBV20-1 and TRBJ2-7, with D perhaps given as TRBD1 or TRBD2 (9 bases each). Germline V CDR1 and CDR2: DFQATT, SNEGSKA (reference sequence). The V and J ends lost 4 bases and 6 bases respectively, with 19 bases between them. The length of the CDR3 is 14 residues. CDR3 sequence (DNA): TGCAGTGCTACTAGCGGGACAGGGCGGGGCGAGCAGTACTTC. This encodes CSATSGTGRGEQYF.